The 32 T cell receptor beta chains given below trace back to one sample, sequenced in a study of shared clonotypes between healthy human individuals. Assay: immunoSEQ multiplex PCR; the TCRdb copy retains only in-frame clones and omits some. The sample yields 2 million to 2.5 million clones, over 85% seen once. Material: naive CD4+ T cells from PBMCs. Subset given: CD45RA+ positively selected. The source is a man younger than 35 in good health. Some clones in this sample may be carry-over from other donors' samples.

This clone was observed a single time. The rearrangement uses TRBV9 and TRBJ2-3; the match to TRBD1 covers 10 bases. Looked up from germline, CDR1 is SGDLS and CDR2 is YYNGEE. The CDR3 loop spans 16 amino acids. The V segment lost 3 bases and the J segment 6 bases; nucleotides outside the gene matches: 10. The CDR3 here is CASSGTPGQGRDTQYF. DNA for the CDR3: TGTGCCAGCAGCGGTACTCCGGGACAGGGGAGGGATACGCAGTATTTT.

The chain carries TRBV7-9 and TRBJ2-3, with D perhaps assigned TRBD1 or TRBD2 (5 bases each). Trimming stripped 6 bases from V and 0 bases from J, with 13 bases between. Germline V gene lookup returns CDR1 SEHNR and CDR2 FQNEAQ (reference sequence). The CDR3 is 15 residues long. The CDR3 reads CASRGDGTSTDTQYF. CDR3 DNA sequence: TGTGCCAGCAGGGGGGACGGAACTAGCACAGATACGCAGTATTTT.

The chain has TRBV7-9 and TRBJ1-2, with a weak D call TRBD1 (5 bases). V lost 4 bases, J lost 1 base, and 13 bases lay in between. CDR3 size: 15 residues. Germline lookup yields CDR1 SEHNR and CDR2 FQNEAQ (reference sequence). The CDR3 here is CASSYRRGDNYGYTF. DNA for the CDR3: TGTGCCAGCAGCTACCGGCGGGGGGATAACTATGGCTACACCTTC.

J is TRBJ2-2 and V is TRBV7-2, with D tentatively TRBD2 (5 bases). The CDR3 covers 12 residues. In germline, CDR1 is SGHTA, CDR2 FQGNSA. V was cut by 4 bases and J by 7 bases, with 7 bases left in between. CDR3 loop: CASSSRVGELFF. The CDR3 nucleotides read TGTGCCAGCAGCTCGCGGGTCGGGGAGCTGTTTTTT. The variable domain in full, completed from reference TRBV7-2 and TRBJ2-2, reads GAGVSQSPSNKVTEKGKDVELRCDPISGHTALYWYRQSLGQGLEFLIYFQGNSAPDKSGLPSDRFSAERTGGSVSTLTIQRTQQEDSAVYLCASSSRVGELFFGEGSRLTVL.

The chain has TRBV7-9 and TRBJ1-4, with a possible D match to TRBD1 (5 bases). This CDR3 region has 15 residues. Germline CDR1 SEHNR, CDR2 FQNEAQ (reference sequence). With 3 bases removed from V and 8 bases from J, the gap between germline ends came to 16 bases. In DNA, the CDR3 is TGTGCCAGCAGCTTTGCGGGGCAGCGTCAAGAAAAACTGTTTTTT. Protein sequence: CASSFAGQRQEKLFF.

V is TRBV15 and J is TRBJ2-7; 9 bases agree with TRBD2. There are 13 residues in the CDR3. V gave up 6 bases and J gave up 3 bases; unmatched junction bases: 3. Germline V gene data show CDR1 as LNHNV and CDR2 as YYDKDF (reference sequence). The CDR3: CATRLAGFYEQYF. The CDR3 coding sequence is TGTGCCACCAGGCTAGCGGGGTTCTACGAGCAGTACTTC.

The chain couples TRBV29-1 to TRBJ1-2, with D possibly being TRBD1 (5 bases). This CDR3 region has 17 residues. V lost 4 bases and J lost 4, with 25 bases in between. Per germline, CDR1 SQVTM and CDR2 ANQGSEA. CDR3 coding DNA: TGCAGCGTTGTAACGCAGGGCCCTAGACCGCCTAGCTATGGCTACACCTTC. Encoded protein: CSVVTQGPRPPSYGYTF.

In its sample, this clone was seen once. V usage is TRBV2 and J usage is TRBJ2-3, with D unclear. The CDR3 sequence is 11 residues long. Trimming stripped 9 bases from V and 4 bases from J, with 8 bases between. Germline loops: CDR1 SNHLY, CDR2 FYNNEI. This CDR3 is CASSFSDTQYF. The CDR3 DNA is TGTGCCAGTTCCTTTTCAGATACGCAGTATTTT.

The chain has TRBV5-4 and TRBJ2-5; a possible D gene is TRBD2 (5 bases). This CDR3 contains 14 residues. With 1 base removed from V and 5 bases from J, the gap between germline ends came to 12 bases. From germline, CDR1 is SGHNT and CDR2 YYREEE (reference sequence). The CDR3 spells CASSLRTRWETQYF. CDR3 sequence (DNA): TGTGCCAGCAGCTTGCGTACTAGGTGGGAGACCCAGTACTTC.

The chain recombines TRBV18 with TRBJ1-2; TRBD1 matches at 9 bases. The germline V gene has CDR1 KGHSH and CDR2 LQKENI. This CDR3 has 14 amino acids. Losses at the gene ends were 5 bases for V and 4 bases for J; bases not matched to a gene: 5. CDR3 residues: CASSADRGSYGYTF. As DNA, the CDR3 is TGTGCCAGCTCAGCGGACAGGGGTAGCTATGGCTACACCTTC.

The V call is TRBV7-9, the J call TRBJ2-7; 10 nucleotides align to TRBD2. The germline CDR1 and CDR2 sequences are SEHNR and FQNEAQ (reference sequence). V was clipped by 0 bases and J by 5 bases; unmatched bases: 4. This CDR3 is 15 amino acids long. CDR3: CASSLAGAGGDEQYF. CDR3 bases: TGTGCCAGCAGCTTAGCGGGAGCGGGAGGGGACGAGCAGTACTTC.

Note on this clone: This same CDR3 is encoded by further DNA sequences in the sample. The J gene is TRBJ1-1, the V gene TRBV5-1; 8 bases map to TRBD1. The J segment lost 2 bases and the V segment lost 4 bases, leaving 4 bases of the junction unmatched. The CDR3 extends over 14 amino acids. CDR1 and CDR2 (germline): SGHRS, YFSETQ. The CDR3 reads CASSQDRANTEAFF. The CDR3 DNA reads TGCGCCAGCAGCCAGGACAGGGCCAACACTGAAGCTTTCTTT.

The rearrangement joins TRBV5-4 to TRBJ1-2; D might be TRBD1 (5 bases). The CDR3 totals 14 residues. The germline V gene has CDR1 SGHNT and CDR2 YYREEE (reference sequence). Deletions cut 3 bases from V and 2 bases from J, with 11 bases between. The DNA for the CDR3 is TGTGCCAGCAGCTGGGGGACGGCGAACTATGGCTACACCTTC. Protein: CASSWGTANYGYTF.

The CDR3, as DNA: TGTGCCAGCAGCTTCCATGGGACTAATGAAAAACTGTTTTTT. Translated: CASSFHGTNEKLFF. This chain links TRBV7-9 with TRBJ1-4; unclear D gene. CDR1 is SEHNR, CDR2 FQNEAQ, per germline (reference sequence). The CDR3 has 14 amino acids. Trimming took off 3 bases at V and 2 bases at J, with 7 bases between the two ends.

The V and J genes are TRBV19 and TRBJ1-2; 10 nucleotides align to TRBD1. V trimming: 3 bases; J trimming: 4 bases; junction bases outside the gene matches: 8. From germline, CDR1 is LNHDA and CDR2 SQIVND (reference sequence). This CDR3 spans 16 amino acids. The CDR3 region is CASSMVGTGVGYGYTF. The CDR3 nucleotides read TGTGCCAGTAGTATGGTGGGGACAGGGGTCGGCTATGGCTACACCTTC.

The chain combines TRBV19 with TRBJ1-1; D unclear. Trimming shortened V by 5 bases and J by 2 bases, and 9 bases separated the two germline ends. The length of the CDR3 is 13 residues. Germline lookup yields CDR1 LNHDA and CDR2 SQIVND (reference sequence). The CDR3 protein is CASSPGVNTEAFF. In DNA, the CDR3 is TGTGCCAGTAGTCCCGGGGTAAACACTGAAGCTTTCTTT.

This clone was recorded once. The gene calls are TRBV6-1 and TRBJ1-1; no clear D. The V and J ends lost 0 bases and 0 bases respectively, with 8 bases between them. Germline V gives CDR1 MNHNS, CDR2 SASEGT. This CDR3 contains 15 residues. CDR3 sequence: CASSEAHGMNTEAFF. The CDR3, as DNA: TGTGCCAGCAGTGAAGCGCACGGGATGAACACTGAAGCTTTCTTT.

The chain is built from TRBV18 and TRBJ1-2; 8 bases agree with TRBD1. CDR1 is KGHSH and CDR2 is LQKENI in the germline V gene. The V gene end was trimmed by 8 bases and the J gene end by 8 bases; junction bases not matched to a gene: 10. The CDR3 loop spans 13 amino acids. CDR3 loop: CASARGQARGYTF. The CDR3, as DNA: TGTGCCAGCGCACGGGGACAGGCCAGAGGCTACACCTTC.

The V gene is TRBV2, the J gene TRBJ1-1, with 8 nucleotides matching TRBD1. CDR1 and CDR2 (germline): SNHLY, FYNNEI. CDR3 length: 14 amino acids. Losses at the gene ends were 6 bases for V and 3 bases for J; bases not matched to a gene: 6. The CDR3 reads CASRGSQGDTEAFF. In DNA form, the CDR3 reads TGTGCCAGCAGGGGCTCACAGGGGGACACTGAAGCTTTCTTT.

The J gene is TRBJ2-7, the V gene TRBV6-6; 9 bases are shared with TRBD1. This CDR3 has 14 residues. The trim removed 8 bases at V and 1 base at J, leaving 6 bases unmatched. Germline V CDR1 and CDR2: MNHNY, SVGAGI (reference sequence). Here the CDR3 DNA reads TGTGCCAGCTCCGACAGGGGGGAATCCTACGAGCAGTACTTC. Its translation is CASSDRGESYEQYF.

This chain links TRBV27 with TRBJ1-2; maybe TRBD1 (5 bases). Trimming cost V 6 bases and J 7 bases, with 21 bases left between them. CDR3 length equals 15 residues. Germline V CDR1 and CDR2: MNHEY, SMNVEV (reference sequence). Written as DNA, the CDR3 is TGTGCCAGCAGCTCAGATCAGGGAGGAGGTTTTGGCTACACCTTC. Translating gives CASSSDQGGGFGYTF.

In this sample, this clone turned up once. This chain joins TRBV7-2 and TRBJ2-7, with D possibly being TRBD1 or TRBD2 (5 bases each). This CDR3 has 13 residues. Germline CDR1 reads SGHTA; CDR2 reads FQGNSA. V was pared by 3 bases and J by 3 bases, with 9 bases between. Here the CDR3 reads CASSLGRIYEQYF. The CDR3 DNA follows: TGTGCCAGCAGCTTGGGACGGATCTACGAGCAGTACTTC.

The chain joins TRBV25-1 to TRBJ1-5; the match to TRBD1 covers 7 bases. The V segment lost 5 bases and the J segment 3 bases; nucleotides outside the gene matches: 4. The germline V gene encodes CDR1 MGHDK and CDR2 SYGVNS. The CDR3 covers 14 residues. Here the CDR3 reads CASSSTGVNQPQHF. In nucleotides, the CDR3 is TGTGCCAGCAGTTCCACAGGGGTCAATCAGCCCCAGCATTTT. Complete variable domain (other parts from reference TRBV25-1 and TRBJ1-5): EADIYQTPRYLVIGTGKKITLECSQTMGHDKMYWYQQDPGMELHLIHYSYGVNSTEKGDLSSESTVSRIRTEHFPLTLESARPSHTSQYLCASSSTGVNQPQHFGDGTRLSIL.

The gene calls are TRBV7-3 and TRBJ2-2; no clear D. Trimming shortened V by 6 bases and J by 0 bases, and 8 bases separated the two germline ends. Germline values: CDR1 SGHTA, CDR2 FQGTGA. The CDR3 is made up of 14 amino acids. DNA of the CDR3: TGTGCCAGCAGGGACGTCGCGAACACCGGGGAGCTGTTTTTT. Translation gives CASRDVANTGELFF.

This clone was observed a single time. The CDR3 DNA reads TGTGCCTGGAGCGTCGACAGGGCGGTCTACGAGCAGTACTTC. It yields the protein CAWSVDRAVYEQYF. The chain has TRBV30 and TRBJ2-7, with 7 bases matching TRBD1. Germline V gene sequence: CDR1 GTSNPN, CDR2 SVGIG (reference sequence). V trimming: 3 bases; J trimming: 3 bases; junction bases outside the gene matches: 8. This CDR3 region has 14 residues.

The chain is built from TRBV19 and TRBJ1-2, with 8 nucleotides matching TRBD1. The CDR3 is 14 amino acids. Losses at the gene ends were 7 bases for V and 4 bases for J; bases not matched to a gene: 8. Germline V gives CDR1 LNHDA, CDR2 SQIVND (reference sequence). This CDR3 reads CASTPRGPSYGYTF. CDR3 in DNA: TGTGCCAGTACCCCCAGGGGGCCCAGCTATGGCTACACCTTC.

Turning to this clone: The sample contains more than one DNA sequence encoding this CDR3. The V call is TRBV2, the J call TRBJ2-5; 10 bases are a match to TRBD2. V was pared by 2 bases and J by 4 bases, with 1 base of the junction left unmatched. The CDR3 has 14 amino acids. CDR1 is SNHLY and CDR2 is FYNNEI in the germline V gene. Here the CDR3 DNA reads TGTGCCAGCAGTGAACGACTAGCGGGAGAGACCCAGTACTTC. It yields the protein CASSERLAGETQYF. The variable domain in full, completed from reference TRBV2 and TRBJ2-5, reads EPEVTQTPSHQVTQMGQEVILRCVPISNHLYFYWYRQILGQKVEFLVSFYNNEISEKSEIFDDQFSVERPDGSNFTLKIRSTKLEDSAMYFCASSERLAGETQYFGPGTRLLVL.

The J gene is TRBJ2-3, the V gene TRBV7-3; 7 bases agree with TRBD2. CDR1 is SGHTA and CDR2 is FQGTGA in the germline V gene. This CDR3 region has 17 residues. V was clipped by 2 bases and J by 4 bases; unmatched bases: 12. This CDR3 is CASSLGLADSRADTQYF. DNA of the CDR3: TGTGCCAGCAGCTTAGGTCTAGCGGATTCCAGGGCAGATACGCAGTATTTT.

This chain uses TRBV27 with TRBJ1-1; the D gene is possibly TRBD1 (6 bases). V was cut by 5 bases and J by 4 bases, with 14 bases left in between. CDR3 size: 14 residues. CDR1 MNHEY and CDR2 SMNVEV come from the germline V gene (reference sequence). CDR3 nucleotide sequence: TGTGCCAGCAGTCCTGGACAGTTCAGCACTGAAGCTTTCTTT. Its translation: CASSPGQFSTEAFF.

The rearrangement joins TRBV7-9 to TRBJ1-3, with D possibly being TRBD1 (5 bases). This CDR3 spans 13 amino acids. The ends were cut back, 5 bases at V and 4 bases at J, with 9 bases in the middle. Germline V gives CDR1 SEHNR, CDR2 FQNEAQ (reference sequence). This CDR3 is CASSPEGGNTIYF. As DNA, the CDR3 is TGTGCCAGCAGCCCGGAGGGGGGAAACACCATATATTTT.

The rearrangement links TRBV28 to TRBJ2-7; 11 bases match TRBD2. Germline CDR1 and CDR2: MDHEN and SYDVKM. The V and J ends lost 5 bases and 9 bases, in that order; junction bases with no gene match: 15. The CDR3 loop spans 16 amino acids. CDR3: CASSTSSGRFSALQYF. The CDR3 region has the DNA TGTGCCAGCAGTACCTCTAGCGGGAGGTTCTCTGCGTTGCAGTACTTC.

This sequence joins TRBV18 and TRBJ2-3; the D call may be TRBD1 or TRBD2 (5 bases each). The CDR3 runs 13 residues. V was trimmed by 5 bases and J by 0 bases, leaving 6 bases between them. Germline-derived CDR1 and CDR2 are KGHSH and LQKENI. The CDR3 sequence: CASSGDSTDTQYF. The CDR3 DNA reads as TGTGCCAGCTCAGGGGACAGCACAGATACGCAGTATTTT.